Sequencing of this TCR beta chain was carried out in a study of CD8 T cell repertoires and HIV-1 epitope variants. Germline V lookup: CDR1 ENHRY, CDR2 SYGVKD. The V segment lost 3 bases and the J segment 3 bases; nucleotides outside the gene matches: 14. The CDR3 is 18 amino acids. Produced via immunoSEQ multiplex PCR; TCRdb's table is partial and in-frame only. The data show about 2,600 clones, under 75% seen once. About this clone: Its antigen is unidentified.

Material for sequencing was cultured CD8+ T cells derived from PBMCs. The V call is TRBV10-3, the J call TRBJ1-2; 9 bases fit TRBD1. This sequence originates from a male donor with HIV. In DNA, the CDR3 is TGTGCCATCAGTGATATCCTCGGACAGGGGAAGAAGGACTATGGCTACACCTTC. Amino acids: CAISDILGQGKKDYGYTF.